One and the same sample provided the 10 T cell receptor beta chains below, sequenced in a study of blood T cell repertoires in COVID-19. Assay used: immunoSEQ multiplex PCR; TCRdb lists only in-frame clones, some missing. The sample includes more than 200,000 clones, under 85% seen only once; the top ten take roughly 4%. Sequencing used peripheral blood. These receptors all come from a woman between 35 and 50 years old with active or convalescent COVID-19.

The rearrangement joins TRBV6-4 to TRBJ1-5; the D gene is possibly TRBD1 (5 bases). This CDR3 spans 14 amino acids. Germline CDR1 and CDR2: MRHNA and SNTAGT. V was shortened by 4 bases and J by 6 bases, with 13 bases between the two germline ends. The CDR3 DNA reads TGTGCCAGCAGTGTCCGCCAGGGAGGTCAGCCCCAGCATTTT. Translating gives CASSVRQGGQPQHF.

This chain joins TRBV6-4 and TRBJ1-1; perhaps TRBD1 as D (5 bases). V was cut by 3 bases and J by 3 bases, with 8 bases left in between. This CDR3 has 13 amino acids. Germline assignment: CDR1 MRHNA and CDR2 SNTAGT. CDR3 region: CASSEGLHTEAFF. In DNA, the CDR3 is TGTGCCAGCAGTGAGGGGCTACACACTGAAGCTTTCTTT.

V and J are TRBV7-9 and TRBJ2-3, with a weak D call TRBD2 (5 bases). The V gene lost 4 bases and the J gene lost 0 bases, with 17 bases spanning the gap. The CDR3 is 17 residues long. Germline CDR1 and CDR2: SEHNR and FQNEAQ (reference sequence). As DNA, the CDR3 is TGTGCCAGCAGCTCCGAGGGCGGCACAATTAGCACAGATACGCAGTATTTT. Encoded protein: CASSSEGGTISTDTQYF.

The sample holds a few counts of this clone. The chain joins TRBV3-1 (or the pseudogene TRBV3-2) to TRBJ2-3; TRBD1 agrees at 8 bases. Germline CDR1 is LGHDT and CDR2 is YNNKEL (reference sequence). Losses at the gene ends were 1 base for V and 2 bases for J; bases not matched to a gene: 2. The CDR3 extends over 15 amino acids. CDR3 bases: TGTGCCAGCAGCCAAGCGGACAGGGACACAGATACGCAGTATTTT. This translates into CASSQADRDTDTQYF.

The chain has TRBV3-1 (or the pseudogene TRBV3-2) and TRBJ1-5; no definite D call. The CDR3 sequence is 15 residues long. Germline V gene sequence: CDR1 LGHDT, CDR2 YNNKEL (reference sequence). The V gene lost 1 base and the J gene lost 5 bases, with 12 bases spanning the gap. CDR3 residues: CASSQGAKSYQPQHF. The CDR3, as DNA: TGTGCCAGCAGCCAAGGGGCGAAATCCTATCAGCCCCAGCATTTT.

The chain combines TRBV3-1 (or the pseudogene TRBV3-2) with TRBJ1-4; weak D call: TRBD1 (5 bases). The CDR3 is 16 amino acids. V shed 4 bases and J shed 0 bases, with 12 bases lying between them. Per the germline V gene, CDR1 is LGHDT and CDR2 is YNNKEL (reference sequence). The CDR3 DNA reads TGTGCCAGCAGCCCCCGGGGGGGAACAACTAATGAAAAACTGTTTTTT. It translates to CASSPRGGTTNEKLFF.

The chain employs TRBV5-5 and TRBJ1-2, with no clear D. The V and J ends lost 0 bases and 6 bases respectively, with 15 bases between them. CDR3 length: 15 amino acids. CDR1 and CDR2 from the germline V gene are SGHKS and YYEKEE (reference sequence). CDR3 residues: CASSLDSIPIHGYTF. As DNA, the CDR3 is TGTGCCAGCAGCTTGGACTCGATCCCAATCCATGGCTACACCTTC.

This chain links TRBV2 with TRBJ1-2; a possible D gene is TRBD1 (5 bases). V lost 7 bases and J lost 4, with 16 bases in between. The V gene's germline CDR1 is SNHLY and CDR2 FYNNEI. CDR3 length: 14 residues. The CDR3 is CASNIQARSYGYTF. CDR3 DNA sequence: TGTGCCAGCAACATACAGGCAAGAAGCTATGGCTACACCTTC.

This clone showed up just a few times. The chain joins TRBV30 to TRBJ1-6; no firm D call. This CDR3 contains 14 residues. V lost 1 base and J lost 0, with 4 bases in between. The germline V gene has CDR1 GTSNPN and CDR2 SVGIG (reference sequence). Here the CDR3 DNA reads TGTGCCTGGAGTGGGAGCTCCTATAATTCACCCCTCCACTTT. Translation gives CAWSGSSYNSPLHF.

Turning to this clone: This CDR3 is also generated by other DNA sequences in the sample. The gene calls are TRBV28 and TRBJ2-1; 11 bases are shared with TRBD2. The germline gives CDR1 MDHEN, CDR2 SYDVKM. The V gene end was trimmed by 6 bases and the J gene end by 4 bases; junction bases not matched to a gene: 8. The CDR3 has 16 amino acids. For the CDR3, the DNA is TGTGCCAGCAGACTACCGGGACTAGCGGTATACAATGAGCAGTTCTTC. It is translated as CASRLPGLAVYNEQFF.